These 11 T cell receptor beta chains were all obtained from the same sample, sequenced in a study of cytotoxic CD8 clonotypes in ibrutinib-treated CLL. TCRdb keeps only in-frame clones here, not all; method: immunoSEQ multiplex PCR. Of 110,000 to 150,000 clones listed, around three quarters are singletons. Material: PBMCs, obtained after 12 months of ibrutinib treatment. These receptors originate from a human donor with chronic lymphocytic leukemia.

This clone was picked up one time. The chain joins TRBV5-4 to TRBJ2-7, with D maybe TRBD1 (5 bases). The CDR3 is made up of 15 amino acids. The V end lost 0 bases, the J end lost 2 bases, and 12 bases lay between the germline ends. Germline CDR1 reads SGHNT; CDR2 reads YYREEE (reference sequence). The CDR3, as DNA: TGTGCCAGCAGCTTGGGGAGCAGGGAAGCCTACGAGCAGTACTTC. This codes for CASSLGSREAYEQYF.

The CDR3 region is CASSPPGQANYGYTF. The CDR3 DNA reads TGCGCCAGCAGCCCCCCGGGACAGGCCAACTATGGCTACACCTTC. The chain combines TRBV4-1 with TRBJ1-2, with TRBD1 matching 8 bases. This CDR3 contains 15 residues. V lost 4 bases, J lost 2 bases, and 6 bases stayed unmatched. CDR1 is MGHRA and CDR2 is YSYEKL in the germline V gene.

The chain links TRBV5-4 to TRBJ2-1, with D unresolved. There are 12 residues in the CDR3. Germline V gives CDR1 SGHNT, CDR2 YYREEE (reference sequence). V lost 0 bases to trimming and J lost 5 bases, with 3 bases between them. This CDR3 is CASSLDNNEQFF. The CDR3 bases are TGTGCCAGCAGCTTGGACAACAATGAGCAGTTCTTC.

The chain uses TRBV30 and TRBJ2-1; D is undetermined. Germline V CDR1 and CDR2: GTSNPN, SVGIG (reference sequence). CDR3 length: 11 residues. The ends were cut back, 3 bases at V and 11 bases at J, with 11 bases in the middle. As DNA, the CDR3 is TGTGCCTGGAGCGACCCGGTAAAGCAGTTCTTC. It is translated as CAWSDPVKQFF.

This chain connects TRBV11-2 to TRBJ2-6, with a tentative D call TRBD2 (5 bases). The CDR3 loop spans 18 amino acids. Between the trimmed V and J ends, which lost 5 bases and 0 bases, there was a span of 17 bases. The germline V gene encodes CDR1 SGHAT and CDR2 FQNNGV. This CDR3 reads CASSRTLSGTSGANVLTF. The DNA for the CDR3 is TGTGCCAGCAGCCGCACTCTCAGCGGAACCTCTGGGGCCAACGTCCTGACTTTC.

The chain carries TRBV28 and TRBJ2-7; D is unclear. Trimming shortened V by 3 bases and J by 1 base, and 10 bases separated the two germline ends. CDR1 and CDR2 from the germline V gene are MDHEN and SYDVKM. The CDR3 sequence is 14 residues long. As DNA, the CDR3 is TGTGCCAGCAGTTTTGGTTCCAGGTCCTACGAGCAGTACTTC. As protein: CASSFGSRSYEQYF. Drawing the rest from reference TRBV28 and TRBJ2-7, the complete variable domain is DVKVTQSSRYLVKRTGEKVFLECVQDMDHENMFWYRQDPGLGLRLIYFSYDVKMKEKGDIPEGYSVSREKKERFSLILESASTNQTSMYLCASSFGSRSYEQYFGPGTRLTVT.

The CDR3 is CASSPPRGTGQLGNIQYF. CDR3 nucleotide sequence: TGTGCCAGCTCACCACCGCGAGGCACGGGGCAGTTGGGAAACATTCAGTACTTC. The chain recombines TRBV18 with TRBJ2-4; either TRBD1 or TRBD2 may supply D (5 bases each). CDR1 is KGHSH, CDR2 LQKENI, per germline. Trimming cost V 0 bases and J 6 bases, with 21 bases left between them. This CDR3 spans 18 amino acids.

CDR3 nucleotides: TGTGCCAGCGGACAATATCAAGAGACCCAGTACTTC. This codes for CASGQYQETQYF. The genes are TRBV10-3 and TRBJ2-5; possibly TRBD1 for D (5 bases). Trimming took off 10 bases at V and 2 bases at J, with 11 bases between the two ends. CDR1 is ENHRY and CDR2 is SYGVKD in the germline V gene. The CDR3 spans 12 residues.

The chain is built from TRBV9 and TRBJ2-3; 8 nucleotides align to TRBD2. This CDR3 comprises 16 residues. With V trimmed by 3 bases and J by 1 base, 7 bases remained unmatched. Germline values: CDR1 SGDLS, CDR2 YYNGEE. The chain's CDR3 is CASSATGLARTDTQYF. In DNA form, the CDR3 reads TGTGCCAGCAGCGCCACAGGACTAGCTCGCACAGATACGCAGTATTTT.

The chain links TRBV5-4 to TRBJ2-3; D remains ambiguous. The CDR3 consists of 16 residues. Germline V CDR1 and CDR2: SGHNT, YYREEE (reference sequence). Trimming removed 0 bases at V and 2 bases at J, with 13 bases between. DNA of the CDR3: TGTGCCAGCAGCTTGGACTTATCTACGATCACAGATACGCAGTATTTT. It codes for CASSLDLSTITDTQYF.

V and J are TRBV10-1 and TRBJ2-5; 9 bases are shared with TRBD2. Germline V gene lookup returns CDR1 WNHNN and CDR2 SYGVQD (reference sequence). This CDR3 spans 15 amino acids. The ends lost 0 bases at V and 9 bases at J; junction bases unmatched: 8. The CDR3 DNA reads as TGCGCCAGCAGTGAGTCGCGGGAGGGAAGATGGGCCCAGTACTTC. Its translation is CASSESREGRWAQYF.